This is a list of T cell receptor beta chains from one sample in a study of shared clonotypes between healthy human individuals. Data came from immunoSEQ multiplex PCR; TCRdb stores just in-frame clones and leaves some out. The sample includes some 2,500,000 clones, around 93% of them seen just once. Sample: naive CD4+ T cells from PBMCs. These receptors all come from a man in his late teens or twenties in good health. Some clones in this sample may be carry-over from other donors' samples. CDR3s leave out the opening cysteine and the closing phenylalanine or tryptophan. The order of the fields is CDR3 length, J gene, V gene, CDR3 protein.

14 | TRBJ2-1 | TRBV4-3 | ASSQQQGRVNNEQF
11 | TRBJ2-3 | TRBV7-3 | ASSFTPGDTQY
13 | TRBJ2-4 | TRBV9 | ASSVSPGLAGTQY
15 | TRBJ2-1 | TRBV7-8 | ASSPQQRGSSYNEQF
11 | TRBJ1-1 | TRBV5-5 | ASILGSGTEAF
13 | TRBJ2-5 | TRBV7-9 | ASSLAGAAQETQY
13 | TRBJ2-7 | TRBV5-1 | ASKPSPTANYEQY
12 | TRBJ2-7 | TRBV5-1 | ANSLGDPAHEQY
13 | TRBJ2-1 | TRBV27 | ASTKPVAGVNEQF
13 | TRBJ2-3 | TRBV27 | ASSPRQGRTDTQY
12 | TRBJ2-3 | TRBV5-1 | ASSLGGPTDTQY
11 | TRBJ1-2 | TRBV2 | ASSLQGAEGYT
12 | TRBJ1-4 | TRBV7-2 | ASSYGQSNEKLF
14 | TRBJ2-3 | TRBV6-5 | ASSYGAGGTTDTQY
13 | TRBJ2-5 | TRBV28 | ASSAPGPSQETQY